This TCR beta chain was sequenced during a study of siplizumab effects on memory and regulatory T cells. This clone came up once. Libraries were prepared by immunoSEQ multiplex PCR; TCRdb keeps only in-frame clonotypes and omits some of them. The sample carries tens of thousands of clones, 90% to 95% recorded once. The length of the CDR3 is 14 residues. Trimming shortened V by 1 base and J by 3 bases, and 10 bases separated the two germline ends. From germline, CDR1 is SEHNR and CDR2 FQNEAQ (reference sequence). The chain links TRBV7-9 to TRBJ2-7, with a weak D call TRBD2 (5 bases). The sample consisted of CD8+ T cells sorted from blood. The TCR originated in a human donor in good health. This CDR3 reads CASSLEAENYEQYF. For the CDR3, the DNA is TGTGCCAGCAGCTTAGAAGCGGAGAACTACGAGCAGTACTTC.